A selection of T cell receptor beta chains follows, all from one sample in a study of blood T cell repertoires in COVID-19. Only in-frame clones appear in the TCRdb table, and some are missing; sequencing was by immunoSEQ multiplex PCR. This table holds 250,000 to 300,000 clones, more than 70% found once. The sequencing sample was made of PBMCs or T cells enriched from blood (not recorded which). The source of these receptors is a woman in her sixties or seventies in a cohort exposed to, infected with or recovered from COVID-19 (not recorded which). The CDR3 runs from the conserved cysteine through the conserved F or W. A D gene is named only where the DNA matches it firmly. Clone size is shown for a subset of rows, as once, few, many or a class of expanded clone.

j_call d_call v_call clone_size cdr3_aa cdr3_nt
TRBJ2-7 TRBD1 TRBV27 NA CASSLPGGFTYEQYF TGTGCCAGCAGTTTGCCAGGGGGATTTACCTACGAGCAGTACTTC
TRBJ2-7 TRBD1 TRBV6-5 few CASSYPGQGAYEQYF TGTGCCAGCAGTTACCCGGGACAGGGAGCCTACGAGCAGTACTTC
TRBJ2-7 TRBD2 TRBV6-6 NA CASRSGLAGSYEQYF TGTGCCAGCAGATCGGGACTAGCGGGCTCCTACGAGCAGTACTTC
TRBJ2-1 TRBD2 TRBV3-1/TRBV3-2 once CASSQGRLAKLDNEQFF TGTGCCAGCAGCCAAGGGAGACTAGCAAAGCTGGACAATGAGCAGTTCTTC
TRBJ1-5 NA TRBV7-3 NA CASSLNGGPGQPQHF TGTGCCAGCAGCTTAAACGGGGGGCCGGGTCAGCCCCAGCATTTT
TRBJ2-3 TRBD2 TRBV2 NA CASSQLAGAADTQYF TGTGCCAGCAGTCAACTAGCGGGAGCGGCAGATACGCAGTATTTT
TRBJ1-1 TRBD1 TRBV30 NA CAWTDRERTEAFF TGTGCCTGGACAGACAGGGAAAGAACTGAAGCTTTCTTT
TRBJ2-1 TRBD2 TRBV11-3 NA CASSLEAGAYNEQFF TGTGCCAGCAGCTTAGAAGCGGGAGCTTACAATGAGCAGTTCTTC
TRBJ2-3 NA TRBV10-1 NA CASSELQGKGTDTQYF TGCGCCAGCAGTGAGCTACAGGGAAAAGGCACAGATACGCAGTATTTT
TRBJ2-7 NA TRBV5-4 NA CATRNTYEQYF TGTGCCACGCGTAATACCTACGAGCAGTACTTC
TRBJ1-5 TRBD1 TRBV19 NA CASSKGQGIVIQPQHF TGTGCCAGTAGTAAAGGACAGGGCATCGTTATTCAGCCCCAGCATTTT
TRBJ1-1 NA TRBV7-9 NA CASSLFRQSTEAFF TGTGCCAGCAGCTTGTTTCGACAGAGCACTGAAGCTTTCTTT
TRBJ2-7 NA TRBV29-1 NA CSVFQDRPPYEQYF TGCAGCGTTTTTCAGGACAGACCACCCTACGAGCAGTACTTC
TRBJ1-5 NA TRBV27 NA CASSLKGQFQPQHF TGTGCCAGCAGTTTAAAGGGGCAGTTTCAGCCCCAGCATTTT
TRBJ1-1 NA TRBV2 once CASSLRVQVNTEAFF TGTGCCAGCAGCCTCAGGGTTCAGGTGAACACTGAAGCTTTCTTT
TRBJ2-1 NA TRBV2 NA CAPGGTSYNEQFF TGTGCCCCCGGGGGTACCTCCTACAATGAGCAGTTCTTC
TRBJ2-3 TRBD2 TRBV28 once CASSFPGLAGGPDTQYF TGTGCCAGCAGTTTCCCTGGGCTTGCGGGAGGACCAGATACGCAGTATTTT
TRBJ1-2 NA TRBV9 NA CASSVAGAYGYGYTF TGTGCCAGCAGCGTAGCTGGGGCGTATGGCTATGGCTACACCTTC
TRBJ1-5 TRBD1 TRBV7-8 NA CASTPRRSRDRGLNQPQHF TGTGCCAGCACCCCCCGCCGCTCCCGGGACAGGGGGCTTAATCAGCCCCAGCATTTT
TRBJ1-1 NA TRBV7-9 NA CASSQGNVNTEAFF TGTGCCAGCAGTCAGGGGAACGTGAACACTGAAGCTTTCTTT
TRBJ1-1 NA TRBV27 NA CASSPGRLNTEAFF TGTGCCAGCAGCCCCGGGAGGCTGAACACTGAAGCTTTCTTT
TRBJ2-7 TRBD2 TRBV4-2 NA CASSLEAGNGYEQYF TGTGCCAGCAGCCTAGAAGCGGGAAACGGCTACGAGCAGTACTTC
TRBJ1-3 NA TRBV28 once CASTAPSIGNTIYF TGTGCCAGCACCGCCCCCAGTATCGGAAACACCATATATTTT
TRBJ2-3 NA TRBV11-2 few CASSLSTDTQYF TGTGCCAGCAGCCTCAGCACAGATACGCAGTATTTT
TRBJ1-6 TRBD1 TRBV5-1 NA CASSIGQENSPLHF TGCGCCAGCAGCATCGGACAGGAAAATTCACCCCTCCACTTT
TRBJ2-3 NA TRBV6-4 NA CASRDGATQYF TGTGCCAGCAGGGACGGGGCGACGCAGTATTTT
TRBJ2-7 TRBD2 TRBV11-2 once CASSPTSGDFYEQYF TGTGCCAGCAGTCCCACTAGCGGCGATTTTTACGAGCAGTACTTC
TRBJ1-2 NA TRBV19 few CASSRTLYGYTF TGTGCCAGTAGTAGGACACTCTATGGCTACACCTTC
TRBJ2-7 NA TRBV5-6 NA CASSRRAGSYEQYF TGTGCCAGCAGCCGGCGAGCAGGCTCCTACGAGCAGTACTTC
TRBJ2-5 TRBD1 TRBV7-8 NA CASSFLRAGTGQETQYF TGTGCCAGCAGCTTTTTAAGGGCTGGGACAGGCCAAGAGACCCAGTACTTC
TRBJ2-6 TRBD1 TRBV7-2 NA CASSLVPGGSGANVLTF TGTGCCAGCAGCTTAGTACCAGGGGGCTCCGGGGCCAACGTCCTGACTTTC
TRBJ2-7 TRBD2 TRBV5-1 NA CASKVGLAGTYYEQYF TGCGCCAGCAAGGTGGGGCTAGCGGGTACCTACTACGAGCAGTACTTC
TRBJ1-1 TRBD1 TRBV12-3/TRBV12-4 NA CASSGQGTTEAFF TGTGCCAGCAGCGGACAGGGGACCACTGAAGCTTTCTTT
TRBJ1-1 TRBD1 TRBV5-1 NA CASGPSGGARNTEAFF TGCGCCAGCGGCCCTTCAGGGGGCGCCCGGAACACTGAAGCTTTCTTT
TRBJ2-2 TRBD2 TRBV12-3/TRBV12-4 NA CASSNWEGGELFF TGTGCCAGCAGTAACTGGGAGGGGGGGGAGCTGTTTTTT
TRBJ2-4 TRBD1 TRBV19 NA CASSTRQGSLINIQYF TGTGCCAGTAGTACCCGACAGGGGAGTTTGATAAACATTCAGTACTTC
TRBJ1-3 NA TRBV7-9 NA CASSLGNWADSGNTIYF TGTGCCAGCAGCTTAGGGAACTGGGCTGACTCTGGAAACACCATATATTTT
TRBJ2-1 NA TRBV5-1 NA CASSTVDSYNEQFF TGCGCCAGCAGCACCGTAGACTCCTACAATGAGCAGTTCTTC
TRBJ2-3 NA TRBV9 NA CASSVGLGADTQYF TGTGCCAGCAGCGTAGGGCTCGGGGCAGATACGCAGTATTTT
TRBJ1-5 NA TRBV6-5 few CASNQEGRSGQPQHF TGTGCCAGCAATCAGGAAGGGAGGTCAGGTCAGCCCCAGCATTTT
TRBJ2-1 TRBD2 TRBV30 NA CAWSVLSSGRDPQFF TGTGCCTGGAGTGTACTGTCTAGCGGGAGGGACCCCCAGTTCTTC
TRBJ1-3 NA TRBV6-5 NA CASSYSDSFGNTIYF TGTGCCAGCAGTTACTCGGACAGCTTCGGAAACACCATATATTTT
TRBJ2-2 TRBD1 TRBV4-1 NA CASSHLPGQGAGGELFF TGCGCCAGCAGCCATTTACCGGGACAGGGGGCCGGCGGGGAGCTGTTTTTT
TRBJ2-1 TRBD1 TRBV5-4 once CASSFQGAYEQFF TGTGCCAGCAGCTTTCAGGGGGCCTATGAGCAGTTCTTC
TRBJ2-7 NA TRBV11-2 NA CASAQEGYEQYF TGTGCCAGCGCACAGGAGGGCTACGAGCAGTACTTC
TRBJ2-5 NA TRBV15 NA CATSRSIGAGEETQYF TGTGCCACCAGCAGATCTATAGGGGCAGGGGAAGAGACCCAGTACTTC
TRBJ2-5 TRBD2 TRBV28 NA CASSLWVAGGQETQYF TGTGCCAGCAGTTTATGGGTAGCGGGAGGTCAAGAGACCCAGTACTTC
TRBJ2-7 NA TRBV27 NA CASSPRSGQSYEQYF TGTGCCAGCAGTCCCCGCAGTGGGCAATCCTACGAGCAGTACTTC
TRBJ2-7 TRBD1 TRBV28 NA CASSFLTGQGINEQYF TGTGCCAGCAGTTTCCTCACGGGACAGGGTATCAACGAGCAGTACTTC
TRBJ1-3 TRBD1 TRBV4-2 NA CASSREAGTGGGNTIYF TGTGCCAGCAGCCGCGAGGCCGGGACAGGGGGTGGAAACACCATATATTTT